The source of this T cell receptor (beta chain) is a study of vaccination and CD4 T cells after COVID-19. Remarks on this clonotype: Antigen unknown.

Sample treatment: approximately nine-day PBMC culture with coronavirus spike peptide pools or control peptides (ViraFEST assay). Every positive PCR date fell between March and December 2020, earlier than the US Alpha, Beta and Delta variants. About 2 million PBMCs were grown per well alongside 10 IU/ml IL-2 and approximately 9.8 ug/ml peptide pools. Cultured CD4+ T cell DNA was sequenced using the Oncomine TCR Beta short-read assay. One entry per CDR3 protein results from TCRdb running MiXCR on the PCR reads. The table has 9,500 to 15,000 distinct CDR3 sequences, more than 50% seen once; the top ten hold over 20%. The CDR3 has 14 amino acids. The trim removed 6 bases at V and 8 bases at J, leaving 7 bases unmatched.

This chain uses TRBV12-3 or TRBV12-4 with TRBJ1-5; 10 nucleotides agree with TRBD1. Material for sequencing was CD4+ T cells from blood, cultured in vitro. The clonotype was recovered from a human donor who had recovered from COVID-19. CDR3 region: CASRPGQGREPQHF. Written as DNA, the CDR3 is TGTGCCAGCAGACCGGGACAGGGGCGAGAGCCCCAGCATTTT.